The 26 T cell receptor beta chains presented below share a single source sample, sequenced in a study of blood T cell repertoires in COVID-19. Here immunoSEQ multiplex PCR was the method, and the copy in TCRdb shows in-frame clones only, minus some. The table records about 330,000 clones, approximately 89% of them present only once. The sample was PBMCs or T cells enriched from blood (not recorded which). These receptors were collected from a man aged 30-40 years who had recovered from COVID-19.

CDR3 sequence (DNA): TGTGCCAGCAGCAAAGGACCCCTACTAGCGGGGGGTGACAATGAGCAGTTCTTC. As protein: CASSKGPLLAGGDNEQFF. V usage is TRBV21-1 and J usage is TRBJ2-1; the table assigns TRBD2, which was not confirmed against the DNA. TRBV21-1 is classified as a pseudogene. The CDR3 has 18 residues.

The V call is TRBV5-1, the J call TRBJ2-7; 10 nucleotides match TRBD1. Germline values: CDR1 SGHRS, CDR2 YFSETQ. With 7 bases clipped from V and 4 bases from J, the junction kept 2 bases outside the gene matches. This CDR3 has 12 residues. The CDR3 nucleotides read TGCGCCAGCGGGGGACAGGGGTACGAGCAGTACTTC. This codes for CASGGQGYEQYF.

This sequence joins TRBV28 and TRBJ2-5; 8 bases map to TRBD1. In germline, CDR1 is MDHEN, CDR2 SYDVKM. V shed 4 bases, J shed 5 bases, and the junction held 12 bases outside the gene matches. This CDR3 has 16 amino acids. CDR3 sequence (DNA): TGTGCCAGCAGTTCTCGCCGGACAGGGCATAGGGAGACCCAGTACTTC. Residues: CASSSRRTGHRETQYF.

CDR3 in DNA: TGTGCCAGCAGTGAACCAGGACTTGGCGAGCAGTACTTC. This sequence encodes CASSEPGLGEQYF. V and J are TRBV6-1 and TRBJ2-7, with TRBD2 as a possible D gene (5 bases). CDR3 length: 13 residues. CDR1 MNHNS and CDR2 SASEGT come from the germline V gene. The V gene lost 2 bases and the J gene lost 6 bases, with 11 bases spanning the gap.

The chain joins TRBV5-4 to TRBJ1-1; D perhaps matches TRBD1 (6 bases). CDR3 length: 16 residues. Looked up from germline, CDR1 is SGHNT and CDR2 is YYREEE (reference sequence). The V gene lost 0 bases and the J gene lost 0 bases, with 12 bases spanning the gap. CDR3 residues: CASSLDPDRLNTEAFF. The CDR3 DNA is TGTGCCAGCAGCTTGGACCCCGACAGGTTGAACACTGAAGCTTTCTTT.

The chain couples TRBV28 to TRBJ2-5, with 7 nucleotides matching TRBD2. CDR3 length equals 14 residues. V lost 2 bases to trimming and J lost 2 bases; unmatched junction nucleotides: 2. Germline values: CDR1 MDHEN, CDR2 SYDVKM. DNA of the CDR3: TGTGCCAGCAGTTTAATAGCGGGTCAAGAGACCCAGTACTTC. It codes for CASSLIAGQETQYF.

This clone came up a few times. This chain connects TRBV30 to TRBJ2-7, with 7 bases that match TRBD1. The trim removed 0 bases at V and 2 bases at J, leaving 10 bases unmatched. Per germline, CDR1 GTSNPN and CDR2 SVGIG (reference sequence). The CDR3 has 16 residues. The chain's CDR3 is CAWSVRWRQGAYEQYF. The CDR3 DNA is TGTGCCTGGAGTGTTAGGTGGCGCCAGGGGGCCTACGAGCAGTACTTC.

V and J are TRBV5-1 and TRBJ2-5; 12 bases fit TRBD1. This CDR3 has 17 amino acids. After removal of 0 bases from V and 5 bases from J, the junction contained 8 bases not matched to a gene. The V gene's germline CDR1 is SGHRS and CDR2 YFSETQ. The CDR3 nucleotides are TGCGCCAGCAGCTTGGCCGGGGGACAGGGGGCTTCGGAGACCCAGTACTTC. Encoded protein: CASSLAGGQGASETQYF.

This chain uses TRBV7-7 with TRBJ2-5; 16 bases align to TRBD2. The germline CDR1 and CDR2 sequences are SSHAT and FNYEAQ (reference sequence). There are 16 residues in the CDR3. V dropped 5 bases and J dropped 2; count of bases not matched to a gene: 2. The CDR3 reads CASSTGLAGGQETQYF. Here the CDR3 DNA reads TGTGCCAGCAGCACGGGACTAGCGGGGGGGCAAGAGACCCAGTACTTC.

V is TRBV7-2 and J is TRBJ2-2, with TRBD2 matching over 11 bases. This CDR3 contains 16 residues. The V and J ends lost 2 bases and 9 bases, in that order; junction bases with no gene match: 8. Germline V gives CDR1 SGHTA, CDR2 FQGNSA. CDR3 sequence reads: CASSLLAGGAYRELFF. The CDR3 DNA reads as TGTGCCAGCAGCTTATTAGCGGGGGGGGCCTACAGGGAGCTGTTTTTT.

The V and J genes are TRBV5-1 and TRBJ2-3, with 7 bases aligning to TRBD2. Looked up from germline, CDR1 is SGHRS and CDR2 is YFSETQ. CDR3 length: 14 residues. The ends lost 0 bases at V and 7 bases at J; junction bases unmatched: 5. CDR3 coding DNA: TGCGCCAGCAGCTTGGACTCCGGGGGGAATACGCAGTATTTT. Its protein is CASSLDSGGNTQYF.

The V call is TRBV28, the J call TRBJ1-6; tentatively, D is TRBD1 (5 bases). The CDR3 is made up of 14 amino acids. Trimming left V 3 bases short and J 7 bases short, with 10 bases between. Germline CDR1 reads MDHEN; CDR2 reads SYDVKM. CDR3 region: CASSFSGSNSPLHF. CDR3 nucleotides: TGTGCCAGCAGTTTTTCAGGGTCGAATTCACCCCTCCACTTT.

The sample holds a few counts of this clone. This chain uses TRBV23-1 with TRBJ1-2; D unresolved. TRBV23-1 is classed as an ORF, of uncertain function. Trimming shortened V by 0 bases and J by 3 bases, and 8 bases separated the two germline ends. The CDR3 contains 14 residues. The CDR3 nucleotides are TGCGCCAGCAGTCAATCAAGCCAGGACTATGGCTACACCTTC. Translating it yields CASSQSSQDYGYTF.

This chain links TRBV29-1 with TRBJ1-1; perhaps TRBD1 as D (5 bases). The CDR3 is made up of 14 amino acids. Trimming left V 4 bases short and J 4 bases short, with 16 bases between. CDR1 and CDR2 (germline): SQVTM, ANQGSEA. The CDR3 nucleotides read TGCAGCGTTGGGGAGGGCGGCCAGGGCACTGAAGCTTTCTTT. It codes for CSVGEGGQGTEAFF.

V and J are TRBV4-1 and TRBJ2-3; 15 bases are shared with TRBD2. V dropped 0 bases and J dropped 7; count of bases not matched to a gene: 8. The germline gives CDR1 MGHRA, CDR2 YSYEKL. CDR3 length: 18 amino acids. The CDR3 DNA reads TGCGCCAGCAGCCAAGACTCCGGGACTAGCGGGGGGCTGTATACGCAGTATTTT. Protein product: CASSQDSGTSGGLYTQYF.

The V call is TRBV10-3, the J call TRBJ2-7; TRBD2 matches at 7 bases. The CDR3 runs to 16 residues. Germline assignment: CDR1 ENHRY and CDR2 SYGVKD. V was clipped by 0 bases and J by 2 bases; unmatched bases: 7. In nucleotides, the CDR3 is TGTGCCATCAGTGAGTCGAGGGCAGGGAGGGCCTACGAGCAGTACTTC. It codes for CAISESRAGRAYEQYF.

The chain combines TRBV28 with TRBJ1-2; 9 nucleotides align to TRBD1. Germline CDR1 reads MDHEN; CDR2 reads SYDVKM. This CDR3 comprises 15 residues. J was trimmed by 4 bases and V by 1 base; bases with no gene match: 4. This CDR3 is CASSLSGTGFYGYTF. The CDR3 bases are TGTGCCAGCAGTTTATCCGGGACAGGGTTCTATGGCTACACCTTC.

The count of this clone is one. The rearrangement joins TRBV28 to TRBJ2-7; 8 bases agree with TRBD1. CDR3 size: 15 residues. From germline, CDR1 is MDHEN and CDR2 SYDVKM. The trim removed 5 bases at V and 2 bases at J, leaving 8 bases unmatched. The CDR3 nucleotides read TGTGCCAGCAGTCGGCTCCAGACAGGGGCCTACGAGCAGTACTTC. It yields the protein CASSRLQTGAYEQYF.

J is TRBJ2-7 and V is TRBV5-1, with D maybe TRBD1 (6 bases). Trimming removed 2 bases from V and 1 base from J, with 7 bases in between. The CDR3 sequence is 13 residues long. Germline loops: CDR1 SGHRS, CDR2 YFSETQ. DNA for the CDR3: TGCGCCAGCAGCTTTCAGGGGTCCTACGAGCAGTACTTC. Its protein product is CASSFQGSYEQYF.

CDR3 bases: TGTGCCAGCAGTGGTCTGGCAGCGGCGGGAACCGGGGAGCTGTTTTTT. Its protein is CASSGLAAAGTGELFF. This chain links TRBV6-1 with TRBJ2-2, with a tentative D call TRBD2 (6 bases). The CDR3 is made up of 16 amino acids. The V gene's germline CDR1 is MNHNS and CDR2 SASEGT. V was pared by 4 bases and J by 5 bases, with 17 bases between.

The chain has TRBV5-6 and TRBJ2-3; D may be TRBD2 (5 bases). Germline values: CDR1 SGHDT, CDR2 YYEEEE. This CDR3 spans 12 amino acids. V was pared by 4 bases and J by 4 bases, with 7 bases between. The chain's CDR3 is CASSVRADTQYF. DNA of the CDR3: TGTGCCAGCAGCGTGAGGGCAGATACGCAGTATTTT.

The J gene is TRBJ1-2, the V gene TRBV6-5, with D possibly TRBD1 on 5 matching bases. Looked up from germline, CDR1 is MNHEY and CDR2 is SVGAGI. Trimming left V 5 bases short and J 7 bases short, with 17 bases between. This CDR3 has 14 amino acids. CDR3 protein: CASSPTGGIRGYTF. The CDR3 DNA sequence: TGTGCCAGCAGTCCGACGGGGGGAATCCGTGGCTACACCTTC.

The rearrangement links TRBV9 to TRBJ1-2; no reliable D call. CDR3 length equals 14 residues. V gave up 4 bases and J gave up 8 bases, with 18 bases separating them. Germline loops: CDR1 SGDLS, CDR2 YYNGEE. CDR3 coding DNA: TGTGCCAGCAGCTTAAACCCTGGCGGGGAGGGCTACACCTTC. It encodes CASSLNPGGEGYTF. Together with reference TRBV9 and TRBJ1-2, the CDR3 gives the full variable domain: DSGVTQTPKHLITATGQRVTLRCSPRSGDLSVYWYQQSLDQGLQFLIQYYNGEERAKGNILERFSAQQFPDLHSELNLSSLELGDSALYFCASSLNPGGEGYTFGSGTRLTVV.

The genes are TRBV23-1 and TRBJ1-5, with D hard to call. TRBV23-1 is an ORF, and what it does is uncertain. The V end lost 3 bases, the J end lost 4 bases, and 16 bases lay between the germline ends. There are 16 residues in the CDR3. CDR3 loop: CASSHKSKLSNQPQHF. The DNA of the CDR3 is TGCGCCAGCAGTCATAAATCGAAGCTGTCGAATCAGCCCCAGCATTTT.

This clone was picked up one time. Within the sample, other DNA sequences also encode this same CDR3. The rearrangement uses TRBV6-5 and TRBJ2-7; TRBD2 aligns across 7 bases. The CDR3 totals 14 residues. CDR1 and CDR2 (germline): MNHEY, SVGAGI. V lost 0 bases, J lost 2 bases, and 1 base stayed unmatched. CDR3 sequence (DNA): TGTGCCAGCAGTTACTCCGCGGGAGCCTACGAGCAGTACTTC. Translated: CASSYSAGAYEQYF.

This clone appeared a single time. The chain joins TRBV9 to TRBJ2-3; a possible D gene is TRBD1 (5 bases). V lost 0 bases and J 0 bases, leaving 14 bases between the germline ends. The CDR3 length is 17 residues. Germline loops: CDR1 SGDLS, CDR2 YYNGEE. The CDR3 sequence: CASSVEGQGLSTDTQYF. The CDR3 DNA follows: TGTGCCAGCAGCGTAGAAGGCCAGGGCCTGAGCACAGATACGCAGTATTTT.